This TCR beta chain was sequenced during a study of T cells in Graves' hyperthyroidism and ophthalmopathy. There were TCR beta CDR3 regions amplified from RNA transcripts. Researchers ran a first-round RT-PCR on the TCR CDR3 using the HTBI primer set. Each CDR3 protein gets one entry after TCRdb re-called the multiplex PCR reads with MiXCR. In the table there are about 200,000 distinct CDR3 sequences, around 17% of which are singletons. Study outcomes and limitations: Ophthalmopathy was distinguished from stable hyperthyroidism by 13 V-J signatures.

Per germline, CDR1 SGHNT and CDR2 YENEEA. This CDR3 spans 17 amino acids. V shed 1 base and J 5 bases; nucleotides not matched to a gene: 9. For Graves' hyperthyroidism to be stable, ophthalmopathy could not progress within 18 months. Ten or more counts support this clonotype. Antigen: not known. The source material was blood. This chain joins TRBV11-3 and TRBJ2-2; TRBD2 agrees at 8 bases. The sequence came from a woman aged 45-65 years with Graves' hyperthyroidism. CDR3 DNA sequence: TGTGCCAGCAGCTTAGCATCATCGGGAGGGTGGACCGGGGAGCTGTTTTTT. Translation: CASSLASSGGWTGELFF.